This TCR beta chain appears in the sequencing data of a study of T-cell reconstitution after alpha-beta-depleted transplantation in children. Regarding the study as a whole: The study traced high day-60 TCRbeta diversity in some patients to surviving recipient T cells and thymic progenitors. Several hundred rapidly expanded clones from non-depleted graft cells reportedly supplied alpha-beta T cells about two months post-transplant. Newly generated T cells supplied most T-cell counts and diversity one year post-transplant.

For TCRbeta, the library was prepared with unique molecular identifiers. TCRdb called the PCR reads again in MiXCR, with one record for every CDR3 protein. The sample carries around 240,000 distinct CDR3 sequences, roughly 7.7% recorded once. This clonotype was counted ten times or more. The antigen remains unidentified. The J segment lost 3 bases and the V segment lost 2 bases, leaving 2 bases of the junction unmatched. The V gene's germline CDR1 is DFQATT and CDR2 SNEGSKA (reference sequence). The CDR3 runs 13 residues. The starting material was PBMCs, mostly from graft donor cells, obtained 180 days after TCRalphabeta/CD19-depleted stem cell transplant. The TCR originated in a male patient under 18 who had a stem cell transplant for acute lymphoblastic leukemia, so the T cells may come from the graft donor. The gene calls are TRBV20-1 and TRBJ2-7, with 9 bases fitting TRBD1. The CDR3: CSARRTGDYEQYF. CDR3 DNA sequence: TGCAGTGCTAGACGGACAGGGGACTACGAGCAGTACTTC.